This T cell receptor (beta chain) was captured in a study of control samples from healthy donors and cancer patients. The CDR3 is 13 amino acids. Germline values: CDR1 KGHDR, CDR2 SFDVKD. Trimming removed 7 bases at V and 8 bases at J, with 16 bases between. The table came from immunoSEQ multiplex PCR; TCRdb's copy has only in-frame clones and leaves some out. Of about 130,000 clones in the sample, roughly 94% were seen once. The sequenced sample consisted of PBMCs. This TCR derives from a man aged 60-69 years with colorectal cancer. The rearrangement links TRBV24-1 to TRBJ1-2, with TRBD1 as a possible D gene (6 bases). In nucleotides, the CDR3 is TGTGCCACCAGCGATACGGGGGCTCTCGGCTACACCTTC. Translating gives CATSDTGALGYTF.